Below, 7 T cell receptor beta chains from the same sample are listed, as sequenced in a study of T cells after yellow fever vaccination. Using its own MiXCR run on the 5' RACE reads, TCRdb lists one record per CDR3 protein. The table shows about 320,000 distinct CDR3 sequences, with about 4.5% occurring only once. Source: PBMCs, taken 15 days after the yellow fever booster vaccination. Receptors originate from a man aged 18 to 29 who received the YFV17D yellow fever vaccine.

This chain uses TRBV12-3 or TRBV12-4 with TRBJ1-5; D gene uncertain. The CDR3 runs to 17 residues. V was shortened by 6 bases and J by 1 base, with 19 bases between the two germline ends. As DNA, the CDR3 is TGTGCCAGCAGCCTCAGAGTCGGGGAGTCGAGCAATCAGCCCCAGCATTTT. It yields the protein CASSLRVGESSNQPQHF.

This clonotype was counted only a few times. V usage is TRBV3-1 and J usage is TRBJ2-1; 8 bases are shared with TRBD2. V lost 4 bases and J lost 0; bases outside the gene matches: 5. The CDR3 totals 16 residues. Germline CDR1 and CDR2: LGHDT and YNNKEL (reference sequence). CDR3 amino acids: CASSPYSGGSYNEQFF. As DNA, the CDR3 is TGTGCCAGCAGCCCTTACAGCGGGGGCTCCTACAATGAGCAGTTCTTC.

This clonotype appeared a few times. The chain employs TRBV7-2 and TRBJ2-1; weak D call: TRBD1 (6 bases). This CDR3 is 13 amino acids long. Germline-derived CDR1 and CDR2 are SGHTA and FQGNSA. Trimming shortened V by 7 bases and J by 8 bases, and 15 bases separated the two germline ends. CDR3 sequence (DNA): TGTGCCAGCACCCACCGACAGGTCTATGAGCAGTTCTTC. It codes for CASTHRQVYEQFF.

There are many counts of this clonotype. The J gene is TRBJ2-2, the V gene TRBV7-9; D not resolved. This CDR3 contains 15 residues. The ends were cut back, 2 bases at V and 2 bases at J, with 9 bases in the middle. Per the germline V gene, CDR1 is SEHNR and CDR2 is FQNEAQ (reference sequence). This chain's CDR3 is CASSLLGSNTGELFF. As DNA, the CDR3 is TGTGCCAGCAGCTTACTAGGATCTAACACCGGGGAGCTGTTTTTT.

This clonotype was picked up a small number of times. The J gene is TRBJ2-1, the V gene TRBV9, with 9 bases fitting TRBD1. The germline V gene has CDR1 SGDLS and CDR2 YYNGEE. The CDR3 is 16 residues long. The V segment lost 3 bases and the J segment 8 bases; nucleotides outside the gene matches: 12. CDR3 residues: CASSGSEDRGLDEQFF. CDR3 coding DNA: TGTGCCAGCAGCGGGTCGGAGGACAGGGGTTTGGATGAGCAGTTCTTC.

The chain uses TRBV2 and TRBJ1-6, with TRBD1 matching 10 bases. The germline V gene has CDR1 SNHLY and CDR2 FYNNEI. The CDR3 covers 18 residues. J gave up 0 bases and V 5 bases, and 7 bases lay outside the gene matches. CDR3 sequence reads: CASSREGQGLSYNSPLHF. CDR3 nucleotides: TGTGCCAGCAGTCGCGAGGGACAGGGGCTCTCCTATAATTCACCCCTCCACTTT.

This clonotype was seen repeatedly, ten times or more. The chain carries TRBV6-2 or TRBV6-3 and TRBJ2-7; D possibly corresponds to TRBD2 (6 bases). The CDR3 is 14 amino acids. Germline CDR1 MNHEY, CDR2 SVGEGT. V lost 1 base, J lost 6 bases, and 13 bases lay in between. The CDR3 sequence: CASSYFSSAGEQYF. The CDR3 DNA is TGTGCCAGCAGTTACTTTTCTTCAGCGGGCGAGCAGTACTTC.